The sequence of this T cell receptor (beta chain) was determined in a study of cytomegalovirus exposure and HLA in healthy donors. Points on this clone: Its target is unknown.

Amplification used 60 Vbeta primers and 13 Jbeta primers. Produced via immunoSEQ multiplex PCR; TCRdb's table is partial and in-frame only. The data hold around 210,000 clones, with 85% observed a single time. The study, taken as a whole, reports: HLA-A and HLA-B allele assignments for most subjects were reportedly predicted accurately using TCR beta sequences. Across HLA loci, a later analysis found differing TCR association rates, with DRB1 most and HLA-C fewest.

CDR3 length: 16 residues. The V gene end was trimmed by 3 bases and the J gene end by 0 bases; junction bases not matched to a gene: 7. CDR1 ENHRY and CDR2 SYGVKD come from the germline V gene. The TCR was taken from a girl aged 2-10 years in good health and CMV-seronegative. The genes are TRBV10-3 and TRBJ1-2, with TRBD1 matching 7 bases. The sequenced sample was PBMCs. Written as DNA, the CDR3 is TGTGCCATCAGTGATCCGGGACAGACAACTAACTATGGCTACACCTTC. This sequence encodes CAISDPGQTTNYGYTF.